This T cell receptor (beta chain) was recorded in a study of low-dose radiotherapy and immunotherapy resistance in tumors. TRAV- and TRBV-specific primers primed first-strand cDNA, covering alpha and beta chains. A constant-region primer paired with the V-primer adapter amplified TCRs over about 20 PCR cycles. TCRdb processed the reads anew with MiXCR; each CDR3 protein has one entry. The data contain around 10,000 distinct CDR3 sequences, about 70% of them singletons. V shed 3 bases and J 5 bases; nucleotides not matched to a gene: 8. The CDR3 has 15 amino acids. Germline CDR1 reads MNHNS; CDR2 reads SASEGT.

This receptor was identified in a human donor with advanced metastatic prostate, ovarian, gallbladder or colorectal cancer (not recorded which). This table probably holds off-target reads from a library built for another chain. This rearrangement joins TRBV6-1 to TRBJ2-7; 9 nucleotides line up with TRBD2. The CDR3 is CASSDGSSGSHEQYF. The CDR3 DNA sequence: TGTGCCAGCAGTGATGGGAGTAGCGGGAGCCACGAGCAGTACTTC.